This paragraph covers one T cell receptor (beta chain) sequence. The antigen is not known. The sample originates from a study of cytomegalovirus exposure and HLA in healthy donors. Germline CDR1 reads WSHSY; CDR2 reads SAAADI. The CDR3 extends over 14 amino acids. The V gene end was trimmed by 7 bases and the J gene end by 2 bases; junction bases not matched to a gene: 8. 13 Jbeta primers and 60 Vbeta primers were used for the PCR. Profiled with immunoSEQ multiplex PCR; TCRdb holds only in-frame clones, not every one. The table has over 150,000 clones, under 80% seen once. Whole-study findings and limits: Fewer N-insertions (relative to the approximately 700-donor mean) were reportedly seen in an Asian-associated ancestry cluster in a later analysis. Analysis was performed later, and it showed HLA-associated TCR beta chains to be more clonally expanded than equally common others.

The receptor was derived from a man aged 35 to 55 in good health and CMV-seronegative. The rearrangement joins TRBV10-2 to TRBJ2-7, with 7 bases that match TRBD1. The sequenced sample consisted of PBMCs. CDR3 protein: CASNQQGYPYEQYF. DNA for the CDR3: TGCGCCAGCAACCAACAGGGGTATCCCTACGAGCAGTACTTC.